The next 24 T cell receptor beta chains were all read from a single sample in a study of blood T cell repertoires in COVID-19. Using immunoSEQ multiplex PCR, the repertoire was profiled, and TCRdb retains in-frame clones only, with some absent. The sample has around 190,000 clones, about 75% seen once. What was sequenced was peripheral blood. These receptors were collected from a woman in her fifties or sixties with active or convalescent COVID-19.

The chain has TRBV27 and TRBJ1-2; 9 nucleotides line up with TRBD1. This CDR3 is built from 15 residues. V lost 6 bases and J lost 7; bases outside the gene matches: 12. Per the germline V gene, CDR1 is MNHEY and CDR2 is SMNVEV (reference sequence). The CDR3, as DNA: TGTGCCAGCAGAGAGACCAATACAGGGGGCGGTGGCTACACCTTC. Amino acids: CASRETNTGGGGYTF.

The chain carries TRBV10-3 and TRBJ2-7, with TRBD1 as a possible D gene (6 bases). Trimming shortened V by 0 bases and J by 4 bases, and 7 bases separated the two germline ends. CDR1 is ENHRY and CDR2 is SYGVKD in the germline V gene. There are 13 residues in the CDR3. CDR3 in DNA: TGTGCCATCAGTGAGTCAGGACAGTACGAGCAGTACTTC. This codes for CAISESGQYEQYF.

J is TRBJ1-5 and V is TRBV28, with TRBD1 matching over 8 bases. The CDR3 runs to 16 residues. Unmatched junction bases numbered 11, after V lost 6 bases and J lost 4 bases. Germline values: CDR1 MDHEN, CDR2 SYDVKM. CDR3 nucleotides: TGTGCCAGCAGCTACATGGACAGGGTCCGAAATCAGCCCCAGCATTTT. This gives the protein CASSYMDRVRNQPQHF.

This rearrangement joins TRBV19 to TRBJ2-3; 7 bases fit TRBD1. Unmatched junction bases numbered 12, after V lost 8 bases and J lost 4 bases. CDR3 length: 15 amino acids. CDR1 LNHDA and CDR2 SQIVND come from the germline V gene (reference sequence). As DNA, the CDR3 is TGTGCCAGTCGCAACAGGGGATCAAATGCAGATACGCAGTATTTT. Protein sequence: CASRNRGSNADTQYF.

The chain carries TRBV5-6 and TRBJ2-5; perhaps TRBD2 as D (5 bases). The germline V and J ends were trimmed by 2 bases and 2 bases, with 10 bases remaining between them. The CDR3 has 14 amino acids. CDR1 is SGHDT, CDR2 YYEEEE, per germline. The CDR3 DNA sequence: TGTGCCAGCAGCTTAGGGAGCCGGCAAGAGACCCAGTACTTC. Translated, it gives CASSLGSRQETQYF. The entire variable domain, with the rest obtained from reference TRBV5-6 and TRBJ2-5, is as follows: DAGVTQSPTHLIKTRGQQVTLRCSPKSGHDTVSWYQQALGQGPQFIFQYYEEEERQRGNFPDRFSGHQFPNYSSELNVNALLLGDSALYLCASSLGSRQETQYFGPGTRLLVL.

The J gene is TRBJ2-5, the V gene TRBV28, with D tentatively TRBD2 (7 bases). Per germline, CDR1 MDHEN and CDR2 SYDVKM. The CDR3 is made up of 15 amino acids. The ends were cut back, 6 bases at V and 5 bases at J, with 19 bases in the middle. The CDR3 DNA reads as TGTGCCAGCAGAGGGGGGGTTGGGGTTCGGGAGACCCAGTACTTC. Residues: CASRGGVGVRETQYF.

The chain has TRBV5-1 and TRBJ2-7, with D perhaps TRBD1 (6 bases). The CDR3 length is 15 residues. Trimming removed 0 bases at V and 3 bases at J, with 13 bases between. Germline V gene lookup returns CDR1 SGHRS and CDR2 YFSETQ. The CDR3 DNA is TGCGCCAGCAGCTTGGCCGCACAGGGTTACTACGAGCAGTACTTC. Its translation: CASSLAAQGYYEQYF.

The genes are TRBV3-1 (or the pseudogene TRBV3-2) and TRBJ2-1; 14 bases align to TRBD2. The germline V gene has CDR1 LGHDT and CDR2 YNNKEL (reference sequence). The CDR3 totals 14 residues. Trimming took 8 bases from V and 10 from J; bases not matched to a gene: 7. The CDR3 is CASEGLAGEREQFF. The CDR3 DNA follows: TGTGCCAGCGAGGGACTAGCGGGAGAGCGGGAGCAGTTCTTC.

This chain joins TRBV7-9 and TRBJ2-6; TRBD1 agrees at 7 bases. The CDR3 consists of 15 residues. Trimming removed 6 bases from V and 2 bases from J; junction bases left unmatched: 4. Germline V lookup: CDR1 SEHNR, CDR2 FQNEAQ (reference sequence). CDR3 in DNA: TGTGCCAGCAGTAGAGGGGGCCCTGGGGCCAACGTCCTGACTTTC. Translated: CASSRGGPGANVLTF.

This clone was seen a single time. This chain uses TRBV19 with TRBJ1-1, with D tentatively TRBD1 (5 bases). The germline V and J ends were trimmed by 6 bases and 3 bases, with 14 bases remaining between them. CDR3 length equals 14 residues. The germline V gene encodes CDR1 LNHDA and CDR2 SQIVND (reference sequence). The DNA for the CDR3 is TGTGCCAGTAGGAGGAGGGACCCTCACACTGAAGCTTTCTTT. It specifies CASRRRDPHTEAFF.

The chain has TRBV2 and TRBJ1-4; tentatively, D is TRBD1 (5 bases). The CDR3 totals 14 residues. CDR1 SNHLY and CDR2 FYNNEI come from the germline V gene. Trimming cost V 3 bases and J 6 bases, with 11 bases left between them. The CDR3 reads CASSEGGSDEKLFF. For the CDR3, the DNA is TGTGCCAGCAGTGAGGGGGGGAGTGATGAAAAACTGTTTTTT.

The gene calls are TRBV5-1 and TRBJ2-7; 9 positions match TRBD2. This CDR3 is built from 16 residues. Germline V gives CDR1 SGHRS, CDR2 YFSETQ. The V segment lost 0 bases and the J segment 2 bases; nucleotides outside the gene matches: 6. The CDR3 nucleotides are TGCGCCAGCAGCTTGGGCCCTAGCGGGGTTACCTACGAGCAGTACTTC. Translation gives CASSLGPSGVTYEQYF.

The chain recombines TRBV7-9 with TRBJ1-1; 7 nucleotides match TRBD1. V lost 6 bases, J lost 1 base, and 2 bases stayed unmatched. CDR1 and CDR2 from the germline V gene are SEHNR and FQNEAQ (reference sequence). The CDR3 is made up of 13 amino acids. CDR3 sequence (DNA): TGTGCCAGCAGACGGGACAGGAACACTGAAGCTTTCTTT. Its translation: CASRRDRNTEAFF.

This clone has only a few counts. The rearrangement joins TRBV7-2 to TRBJ1-3; weak D call: TRBD1 (6 bases). The CDR3 covers 15 residues. Between the trimmed V and J ends, which lost 5 bases and 3 bases, there was a span of 14 bases. Germline-derived CDR1 and CDR2 are SGHTA and FQGNSA. The CDR3 loop is CASSPPQGRGNTIYF. The CDR3 DNA reads as TGTGCCAGCAGCCCTCCACAGGGACGTGGAAACACCATATATTTT. The whole variable domain, filled in from reference TRBV7-2 and TRBJ1-3, reads GAGVSQSPSNKVTEKGKDVELRCDPISGHTALYWYRQSLGQGLEFLIYFQGNSAPDKSGLPSDRFSAERTGGSVSTLTIQRTQQEDSAVYLCASSPPQGRGNTIYFGEGSWLTVV.

J is TRBJ2-5 and V is TRBV14, with 7 bases identical to TRBD1. The CDR3 length is 15 residues. In germline, CDR1 is SGHDN, CDR2 FVKESK. The V and J ends lost 3 bases and 5 bases, in that order; junction bases with no gene match: 9. This CDR3 reads CASSQTRQGYETQYF. CDR3 nucleotide sequence: TGTGCCAGCAGCCAGACCCGACAGGGCTACGAGACCCAGTACTTC.

The chain uses TRBV7-2 and TRBJ1-3; D not resolved. V was pared by 5 bases and J by 7 bases, with 15 bases between. The CDR3 totals 14 residues. Looked up from germline, CDR1 is SGHTA and CDR2 is FQGNSA. This chain's CDR3 is CASSPLLSRNTIYF. CDR3 DNA sequence: TGTGCCAGCAGCCCTCTACTAAGTCGGAACACCATATATTTT.

The chain is built from TRBV7-2 and TRBJ2-2; the D gene is possibly TRBD2 (6 bases). The V end was cut by 1 base, the J end by 6 bases, with 6 bases between. Germline-derived CDR1 and CDR2 are SGHTA and FQGNSA. The CDR3 is 13 residues long. CDR3 protein: CASSLGLAGELFF. The CDR3 nucleotides read TGTGCCAGCAGCTTAGGACTAGCCGGGGAGCTGTTTTTT.

The CDR3 spells CASTLGGTGVADTQYF. As DNA, the CDR3 is TGCGCCAGCACTCTCGGAGGGACAGGGGTAGCAGATACGCAGTATTTT. V gene TRBV5-1 combines with J gene TRBJ2-3, with TRBD1 matching 10 bases. The trim removed 6 bases at V and 4 bases at J, leaving 11 bases unmatched. Germline CDR1 is SGHRS and CDR2 is YFSETQ. The CDR3 is 16 residues long.

This clone was observed a few times. V and J are TRBV28 and TRBJ2-7, with 8 bases aligning to TRBD1. Trimming took 6 bases from V and 4 from J; bases not matched to a gene: 11. The CDR3 has 15 residues. CDR1 is MDHEN and CDR2 is SYDVKM in the germline V gene. CDR3 protein: CASSLIGQGEYEQYF. CDR3 in DNA: TGTGCCAGCAGCCTAATCGGACAGGGAGAGTACGAGCAGTACTTC.

In DNA, the CDR3 is TGTGCCAGCAGTTCCGGGACTAGCGGGAGGAGAGATACGCAGTATTTT. This codes for CASSSGTSGRRDTQYF. The chain links TRBV6-5 to TRBJ2-3, with 15 bases lining up with TRBD2. CDR1 and CDR2 (germline): MNHEY, SVGAGI. After removal of 4 bases from V and 5 bases from J, the junction contained 4 bases not matched to a gene. The CDR3 is 16 residues long.

This clone was detected a few times. The chain has TRBV14 and TRBJ2-2; D is uncertain. The V gene's germline CDR1 is SGHDN and CDR2 FVKESK. The CDR3 consists of 14 residues. V lost 6 bases and J lost 1, with 9 bases in between. This CDR3 reads CASRANGNTGELFF. For the CDR3, the DNA is TGTGCCAGCAGAGCCAATGGGAACACCGGGGAGCTGTTTTTT.

This clone was observed a handful of times. V usage is TRBV30 and J usage is TRBJ1-2, with 7 bases aligning to TRBD1. Trimming took 1 base from V and 7 from J; bases not matched to a gene: 9. Per germline, CDR1 GTSNPN and CDR2 SVGIG (reference sequence). The CDR3 is 14 amino acids. CDR3 nucleotides: TGTGCCTGGAGTGGGGCCCTAGGGGGCCTTGGCTACACCTTC. Its protein is CAWSGALGGLGYTF.

The sample holds one count of this clone. This chain connects TRBV6-5 to TRBJ1-5; 7 nucleotides align to TRBD1. Germline V lookup: CDR1 MNHEY, CDR2 SVGAGI. CDR3 size: 15 residues. The junction had 8 bases not matched to a gene; V was cut back by 4 bases and J by 5 bases. The CDR3 reads CASSLIGTADQPQHF. DNA for the CDR3: TGTGCCAGCAGTTTAATCGGGACAGCCGATCAGCCCCAGCATTTT.

The CDR3 sequence: CASSLDLTGTETQYF. The CDR3, as DNA: TGTGCCAGCAGCTTAGACCTAACAGGGACAGAGACCCAGTACTTC. The rearrangement joins TRBV11-1 to TRBJ2-5; D possibly corresponds to TRBD1 (6 bases). Germline CDR1 SGHAT, CDR2 FQDESV (reference sequence). The CDR3 is made up of 15 amino acids. The ends were cut back, 1 base at V and 4 bases at J, with 13 bases in the middle.